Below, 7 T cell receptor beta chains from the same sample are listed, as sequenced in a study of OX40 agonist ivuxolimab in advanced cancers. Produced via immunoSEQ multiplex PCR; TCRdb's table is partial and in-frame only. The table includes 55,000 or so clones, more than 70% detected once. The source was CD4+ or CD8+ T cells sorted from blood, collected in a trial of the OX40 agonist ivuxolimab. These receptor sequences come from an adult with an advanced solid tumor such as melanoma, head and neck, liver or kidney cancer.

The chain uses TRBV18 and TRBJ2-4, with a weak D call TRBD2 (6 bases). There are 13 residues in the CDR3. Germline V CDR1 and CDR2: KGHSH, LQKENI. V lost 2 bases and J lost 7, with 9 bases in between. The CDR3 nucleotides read TGTGCCAGCTCACCAGGGACTGGGAACATTCAGTACTTC. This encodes CASSPGTGNIQYF.

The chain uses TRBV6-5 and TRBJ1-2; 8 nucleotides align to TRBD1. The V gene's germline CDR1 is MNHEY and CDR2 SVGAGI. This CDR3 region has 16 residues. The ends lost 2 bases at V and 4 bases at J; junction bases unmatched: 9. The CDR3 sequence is CASSYTLDRAVYGYTF. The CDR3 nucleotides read TGTGCCAGCAGTTACACCCTGGACAGGGCAGTCTATGGCTACACCTTC.

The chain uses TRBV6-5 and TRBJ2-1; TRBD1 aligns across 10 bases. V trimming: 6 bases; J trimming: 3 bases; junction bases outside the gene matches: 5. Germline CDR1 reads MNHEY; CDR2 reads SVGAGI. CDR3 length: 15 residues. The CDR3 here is CASSPGTGDYNEQFF. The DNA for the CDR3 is TGTGCCAGCAGCCCCGGGACAGGGGACTACAATGAGCAGTTCTTC.

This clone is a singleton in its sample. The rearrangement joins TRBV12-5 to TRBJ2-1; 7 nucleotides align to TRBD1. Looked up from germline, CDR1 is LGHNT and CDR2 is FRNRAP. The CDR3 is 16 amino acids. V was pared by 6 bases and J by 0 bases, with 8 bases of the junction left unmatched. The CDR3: CASGIRGSSSYNEQFF. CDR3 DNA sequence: TGTGCTAGTGGCATCAGGGGGTCCAGCTCCTACAATGAGCAGTTCTTC.

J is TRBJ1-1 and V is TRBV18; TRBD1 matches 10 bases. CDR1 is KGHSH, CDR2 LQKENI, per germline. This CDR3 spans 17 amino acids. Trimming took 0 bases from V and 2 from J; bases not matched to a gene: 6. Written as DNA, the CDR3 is TGTGCCAGCTCACCACCCAGGGACAGGGGACTCAACACTGAAGCTTTCTTT. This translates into CASSPPRDRGLNTEAFF.

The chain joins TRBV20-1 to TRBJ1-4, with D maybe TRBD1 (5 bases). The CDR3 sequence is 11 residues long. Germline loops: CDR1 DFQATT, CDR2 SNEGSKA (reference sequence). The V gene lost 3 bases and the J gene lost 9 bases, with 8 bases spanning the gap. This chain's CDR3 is CSASEGKKLFF. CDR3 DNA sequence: TGCAGTGCTAGTGAGGGGAAAAAACTGTTTTTT.

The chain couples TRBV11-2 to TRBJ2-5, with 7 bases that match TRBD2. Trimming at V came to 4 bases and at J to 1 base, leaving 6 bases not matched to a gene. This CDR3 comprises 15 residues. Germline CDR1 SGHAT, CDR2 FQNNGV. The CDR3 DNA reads TGTGCCAGCAGCTCCGGGCTAGCGGCCCAAGAGACCCAGTACTTC. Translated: CASSSGLAAQETQYF. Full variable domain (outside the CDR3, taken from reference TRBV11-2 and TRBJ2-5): EAGVAQSPRYKIIEKRQSVAFWCNPISGHATLYWYQQILGQGPKLLIQFQNNGVVDDSQLPKDRFSAERLKGVDSTLKIQPAKLEDSAVYLCASSSGLAAQETQYFGPGTRLLVL.